This T cell receptor (beta chain) was recorded in a study of OX40 agonist ivuxolimab in advanced cancers. Overall study: Treatment received earlier with anti-PD-1, anti-PD-L1 or anti-CTLA-4 agents was allowed, and 40% had some. Notes on the study in general: CD8+ T cells averaged more expanded clones than CD4+.

Details on this clone: Its antigen is undetermined.

Sequencing was performed with immunoSEQ multiplex PCR; in TCRdb, only in-frame clones are kept and a portion is missing. Of 96,000 or so clones in the sample, roughly 91% were seen once. Autoimmune disease history or systemic immunosuppression was exclusionary. The CDR3 runs 14 residues. V trimming: 2 bases; J trimming: 4 bases; junction bases outside the gene matches: 4. The germline V gene encodes CDR1 SGHDT and CDR2 YYEEEE. The sample here was CD4+ or CD8+ T cells sorted from blood, taken in a trial of the OX40 agonist ivuxolimab. V is TRBV5-6 and J is TRBJ1-2; 8 bases match TRBD1. The TCR was taken from an adult with an advanced solid tumor such as melanoma, head and neck, liver or kidney cancer. Written as DNA, the CDR3 is TGTGCCAGCAGCTTAACGGACAGGGTCTATGGCTACACCTTC. It yields the protein CASSLTDRVYGYTF.